The present entry profiles one T cell receptor beta chain with its context. Antigen: not known. This sample is drawn from a study of radiotherapy plus CTLA-4 blockade in lung cancer. Whole-study results and caveats: Radiotherapy plus ipilimumab was followed by expansion in blood of tumor-derived TCR clones.

TCRdb keeps only in-frame clones here, not all; method: immunoSEQ multiplex PCR. The sample records 55,000 or so clones, approximately 84% being singletons. This CDR3 has 16 amino acids. Trimming took 1 base from V and 5 from J; bases not matched to a gene: 8. Germline V lookup: CDR1 LNHNV, CDR2 YYDKDF (reference sequence). The genes are TRBV15 and TRBJ2-5; 9 bases are shared with TRBD2. This TCR was recovered from a human donor with non-small cell lung cancer whose response to radiotherapy plus ipilimumab could not be evaluated. The sample in question was peripheral blood, obtained from a patient treated with radiotherapy plus ipilimumab. The CDR3 region has the DNA TGTGCCACCAGCAGAGTTTTTAGCGGGGGACGTGAGACCCAGTACTTC. Protein: CATSRVFSGGRETQYF.